The present entry profiles one T cell receptor beta chain with its context. Its antigen is not known. The data derive from a study of T cell repertoires in cytomegalovirus infection. Overall study: Public TCR beta signatures were indicative of both CMV infection and a matching HLA type.

The CDR3 extends over 12 amino acids. The ends were cut back, 7 bases at V and 6 bases at J, with 10 bases in the middle. The germline V gene encodes CDR1 MDHEN and CDR2 SYDVKM. One entry per CDR3 protein results from TCRdb running MiXCR on the reads. The sample carries hundreds of thousands of distinct CDR3 sequences, around a third recorded once. This sequence originates from a human donor in good health (CMV status not recorded). Some clones in this sample may be carry-over from other donors' samples. The gene calls are TRBV28 and TRBJ2-1; maybe TRBD2 (5 bases). This specimen consisted of cultured CD8+ T cells from PBMCs, obtained from culture after CMV antigen stimulation. The CDR3 protein is CASNRGVNEQFF. CDR3 DNA: TGTGCCAGCAACCGGGGAGTCAATGAGCAGTTCTTC. Based on the CDR3 plus reference TRBV28 and TRBJ2-1, the full variable domain is DVKVTQSSRYLVKRTGEKVFLECVQDMDHENMFWYRQDPGLGLRLIYFSYDVKMKEKGDIPEGYSVSREKKERFSLILESASTNQTSMYLCASNRGVNEQFFGPGTRLTVL.